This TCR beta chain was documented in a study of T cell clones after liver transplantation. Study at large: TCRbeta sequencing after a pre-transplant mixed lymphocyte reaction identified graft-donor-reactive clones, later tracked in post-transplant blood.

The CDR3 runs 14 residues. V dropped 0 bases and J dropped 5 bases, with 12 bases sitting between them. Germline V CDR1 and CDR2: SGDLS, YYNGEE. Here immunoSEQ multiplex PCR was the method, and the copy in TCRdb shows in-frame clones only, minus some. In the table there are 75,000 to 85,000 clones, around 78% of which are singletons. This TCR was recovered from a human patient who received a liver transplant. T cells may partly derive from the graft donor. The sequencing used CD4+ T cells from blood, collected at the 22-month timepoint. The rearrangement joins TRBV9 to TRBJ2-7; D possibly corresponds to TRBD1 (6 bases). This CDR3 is CASSVGGGTDEQYF. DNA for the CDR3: TGTGCCAGCAGCGTAGGAGGGGGTACGGACGAGCAGTACTTC.